This T cell receptor beta chain was sequenced in a study of cytomegalovirus exposure and HLA in healthy donors. The junction had 11 bases not matched to a gene; V was cut back by 3 bases and J by 6 bases. Germline loops: CDR1 MNHEY, CDR2 SVGAGI. The CDR3 length is 15 residues. The PCR employed 60 Vbeta primers together with 13 Jbeta primers. Using immunoSEQ multiplex PCR, the repertoire was profiled, and TCRdb retains in-frame clones only, with some absent. The sample contains approximately 100,000 clones, roughly two thirds of which appear only once. Notes on this clone: Its antigen is as yet unknown.

Study-level results: In a later analysis, most CMV-associated TCR beta chains appeared HLA-restricted. Testing in vitro showed three CMV-associated chains specific for CMV antigens.

The chain links TRBV6-5 to TRBJ2-7; the match to TRBD2 covers 7 bases. Sequencing was performed on PBMCs. The TCR originated in a man aged 50-60 years in good health and CMV-seronegative. This CDR3 reads CASSYGGLGSLEQYF. As DNA, the CDR3 is TGTGCCAGCAGTTATGGCGGACTAGGCTCCCTCGAGCAGTACTTC.